The 6 T cell receptor beta chains listed next were all sequenced from one sample in a study of shared clonotypes between healthy human individuals. Using immunoSEQ multiplex PCR, the repertoire was profiled, and TCRdb retains in-frame clones only, with some absent. The table shows 600,000 to 750,000 clones, with 90% occurring only once. The sequencing input was memory CD8+ T cells from PBMCs. The subset is: CD45RO+ cells pooled with CCR7-negative TemRA cells. Receptors originate from a man aged 18 to 30 in good health. Some clones in this sample may be carry-over from other donors' samples.

The chain employs TRBV9 and TRBJ1-4, with 7 bases identical to TRBD1. The CDR3 spans 13 residues. Looked up from germline, CDR1 is SGDLS and CDR2 is YYNGEE. Trimming took 4 bases from V and 8 from J; bases not matched to a gene: 5. CDR3 protein: CASSPTGTEKLFF. The DNA for the CDR3 is TGTGCCAGCAGCCCGACAGGGACCGAAAAACTGTTTTTT.

The chain employs TRBV4-1 and TRBJ2-2; 7 bases are a match to TRBD1. This CDR3 spans 14 amino acids. Germline V gives CDR1 MGHRA, CDR2 YSYEKL. Trimming removed 4 bases from V and 5 bases from J; junction bases left unmatched: 4. The CDR3 nucleotides are TGCGCCAGCAGCCCCCAGACAGGGACCGGGGAGCTGTTTTTT. This translates into CASSPQTGTGELFF.

The rearrangement joins TRBV5-6 to TRBJ2-5, with D unresolved. Germline V gene sequence: CDR1 SGHDT, CDR2 YYEEEE. This CDR3 comprises 14 residues. V gave up 2 bases and J gave up 3 bases, with 11 bases separating them. In DNA form, the CDR3 reads TGTGCCAGCAGCTTTGGGCAGGTAGAAGAGACCCAGTACTTC. This gives the protein CASSFGQVEETQYF.

The chain couples TRBV4-3 to TRBJ2-7; no reliable D call. Trimming stripped 4 bases from V and 0 bases from J, with 19 bases between. Germline CDR1 is LGHNA and CDR2 is YSLEER. This CDR3 has 17 amino acids. The CDR3 DNA reads TGCGCCAGCAGCCCCTATGAGAGTGGCGCTAGCTCCTACGAGCAGTACTTC. As protein: CASSPYESGASSYEQYF.

CDR3 loop: CASSLGTGGIYGYTF. CDR3 coding DNA: TGTGCCAGCAGCCTCGGGACAGGGGGAATCTATGGCTACACCTTC. The rearrangement joins TRBV6-5 to TRBJ1-2; 11 nucleotides match TRBD1. The CDR3 is made up of 15 amino acids. CDR1 and CDR2 (germline): MNHEY, SVGAGI. Trimming at V came to 6 bases and at J to 4 bases, leaving 7 bases not matched to a gene.

This rearrangement joins TRBV9 to TRBJ2-1; 16 nucleotides align to TRBD2. CDR3 length: 18 amino acids. Germline CDR1 is SGDLS and CDR2 is YYNGEE. V shed 2 bases and J 8 bases; nucleotides not matched to a gene: 10. DNA of the CDR3: TGTGCCAGCAGCGTCCCGGGACTAGCGGGAGGGCCCTCGGATGAGCAGTTCTTC. This codes for CASSVPGLAGGPSDEQFF. Combining the CDR3 with reference TRBV9 and TRBJ2-1 gives the whole variable domain DSGVTQTPKHLITATGQRVTLRCSPRSGDLSVYWYQQSLDQGLQFLIQYYNGEERAKGNILERFSAQQFPDLHSELNLSSLELGDSALYFCASSVPGLAGGPSDEQFFGPGTRLTVL.